A single sample gave rise to the 32 T cell receptor beta chains below, sequenced in a study of T cell repertoires in cytomegalovirus infection (dated by TCRdb to between 2018 and 2020). Sequencer: Illumina HiSeq 1500. TCRdb reprocessing: public reads trimmed at Q25 with fastp, clones called with MiXCR, in-frame beta chains kept. Entries that share a CDR3 protein sequence are merged under the most common genes and DNA. The sample table contains fewer than 350,000 distinct CDR3 sequences; only one count was recorded for about a sixth of them. The ten largest clones add up to around 12% of the sample. Sequencing was carried out using PBMCs. These receptors originate from a human donor in good health (CMV status not recorded). Some clones in this sample may be carry-over from other donors' samples.

This clonotype was counted only a few times. The chain recombines TRBV11-2 with TRBJ1-4; D ambiguous. From germline, CDR1 is SGHAT and CDR2 FQNNGV. V was cut by 2 bases and J by 5 bases, with 9 bases left in between. CDR3 size: 14 residues. The CDR3 region is CASSLYGRNEKLFF. For the CDR3, the DNA is TGTGCCAGCAGCTTATACGGGAGAAATGAAAAACTGTTTTTT. Full variable domain (rest looked up from reference TRBV11-2 and TRBJ1-4): EAGVAQSPRYKIIEKRQSVAFWCNPISGHATLYWYQQILGQGPKLLIQFQNNGVVDDSQLPKDRFSAERLKGVDSTLKIQPAKLEDSAVYLCASSLYGRNEKLFFGSGTQLSVL.

This clonotype has more than one count but fewer than ten. This chain uses TRBV6-1 with TRBJ2-3; the match to TRBD1 covers 7 bases. V lost 6 bases and J lost 1; bases outside the gene matches: 7. Germline loops: CDR1 MNHNS, CDR2 SASEGT. The length of the CDR3 is 15 residues. The chain's CDR3 is CASRRTGTGTDTQYF. CDR3 sequence (DNA): TGTGCCAGCAGACGAACCGGGACAGGCACAGATACGCAGTATTTT.

This clonotype was detected many times. The CDR3 DNA follows: TGTGCCAGCAGTTACGATTTCCGGCCAGGGGGCACAGATACGCAGTATTTT. It yields the protein CASSYDFRPGGTDTQYF. V usage is TRBV6-2 or TRBV6-3 and J usage is TRBJ2-3; D possibly corresponds to TRBD1 (6 bases). The V gene lost 2 bases and the J gene lost 1 base, with 16 bases spanning the gap. The CDR3 totals 17 residues. Germline assignment: CDR1 MNHEY and CDR2 SVGEGT.

This clonotype occurred a few times. The chain joins TRBV12-3 or TRBV12-4 to TRBJ1-5; D is ambiguous. The CDR3 loop spans 15 amino acids. The V gene lost 5 bases and the J gene lost 7 bases, with 18 bases spanning the gap. The CDR3 here is CASSPRVIEGQPQHF. The CDR3, as DNA: TGTGCCAGCAGTCCGCGGGTTATCGAGGGACAGCCCCAGCATTTT.

This clonotype showed up just a few times. The J gene is TRBJ2-1, the V gene TRBV7-2; TRBD2 is a possible D gene (5 bases). Germline CDR1 and CDR2: SGHTA and FQGNSA. The CDR3 covers 13 residues. The V end was cut by 7 bases, the J end by 8 bases, with 15 bases between. CDR3 sequence: CASTPRVDDEQFF. CDR3 sequence (DNA): TGTGCCAGCACCCCGAGGGTTGACGATGAGCAGTTCTTC.

V gene TRBV28 combines with J gene TRBJ1-1, with D maybe TRBD1 (6 bases). The CDR3 length is 16 residues. Trimming left V 3 bases short and J 0 bases short, with 14 bases between. The V gene's germline CDR1 is MDHEN and CDR2 SYDVKM. CDR3 protein: CASSLAPTGVNTEAFF. DNA for the CDR3: TGTGCCAGCAGTTTGGCCCCGACAGGTGTGAACACTGAAGCTTTCTTT.

CDR3 amino acids: CASSPRGQGVGEKLFF. CDR3 DNA: TGTGCCAGCTCACCACGCGGACAGGGCGTGGGGGAAAAACTGTTTTTT. The J gene is TRBJ1-4, the V gene TRBV18; TRBD1 matches 8 bases. The V and J ends lost 1 base and 8 bases, in that order; junction bases with no gene match: 9. CDR1 KGHSH and CDR2 LQKENI come from the germline V gene. This CDR3 region has 16 residues.

The chain carries TRBV6-2 or TRBV6-3 and TRBJ2-7; 12 nucleotides align to TRBD2. Per germline, CDR1 MNHEY and CDR2 SVGEGT. The junction had 9 bases not matched to a gene; V was cut back by 7 bases and J by 8 bases. The CDR3 has 14 amino acids. CDR3 sequence: CASKLAGGIWKQYF. As DNA, the CDR3 is TGTGCCAGCAAACTAGCGGGGGGTATATGGAAGCAGTACTTC.

The chain combines TRBV20-1 with TRBJ2-5; 8 bases are a match to TRBD1. Per germline, CDR1 DFQATT and CDR2 SNEGSKA (reference sequence). J was trimmed by 1 base and V by 5 bases; bases with no gene match: 3. This CDR3 comprises 13 residues. The DNA of the CDR3 is TGCAGTGCTGAAGGACAGGGCCAAGAGACCCAGTACTTC. Translation: CSAEGQGQETQYF.

The chain combines TRBV6-5 with TRBJ1-1; D might be TRBD1 (6 bases). The germline V gene encodes CDR1 MNHEY and CDR2 SVGAGI. The CDR3 consists of 16 residues. V was shortened by 4 bases and J by 1 base, with 16 bases between the two germline ends. The CDR3 DNA reads TGTGCCAGCAGTTTTCTCGGACAGAACCAGAACACTGAAGCTTTCTTT. It is translated as CASSFLGQNQNTEAFF.

This chain connects TRBV2 to TRBJ2-3; maybe TRBD1 (5 bases). Germline assignment: CDR1 SNHLY and CDR2 FYNNEI. The V end was cut by 7 bases, the J end by 4 bases, with 9 bases between. This CDR3 is 12 amino acids long. Written as DNA, the CDR3 is TGTGCCAGCAAAGGGGCCTCAGATACGCAGTATTTT. This sequence encodes CASKGASDTQYF. The variable domain in full, completed from reference TRBV2 and TRBJ2-3, reads EPEVTQTPSHQVTQMGQEVILRCVPISNHLYFYWYRQILGQKVEFLVSFYNNEISEKSEIFDDQFSVERPDGSNFTLKIRSTKLEDSAMYFCASKGASDTQYFGPGTRLTVL.

In its sample, this clonotype was seen many times. The V and J genes are TRBV7-2 and TRBJ1-2; 8 bases fit TRBD1. CDR1 is SGHTA, CDR2 FQGNSA, per germline. The CDR3 has 15 residues. Germline trimming cut 1 base from V and 4 bases from J; bases unmatched to any gene: 5. The CDR3 spells CASSLETTGVYGYTF. The CDR3 DNA is TGTGCCAGCAGCTTAGAGACGACAGGGGTCTATGGCTACACCTTC.

V and J are TRBV6-1 and TRBJ1-3; no clear D gene. V was clipped by 5 bases and J by 5 bases, with 13 bases between them. The CDR3 is made up of 14 amino acids. Germline CDR1 MNHNS, CDR2 SASEGT. The CDR3 coding sequence is TGTGCCAGCAGTCAGGACGGAAACCGAAACACCATATATTTT. Protein product: CASSQDGNRNTIYF.

This clonotype has ten or more counts. This rearrangement joins TRBV12-3 or TRBV12-4 to TRBJ1-1; TRBD1 might be the D (5 bases). Deletions cut 8 bases from V and 0 bases from J, with 10 bases between. There are 13 residues in the CDR3. The CDR3 region is CASGWGMNTEAFF. The CDR3 bases are TGTGCCAGCGGCTGGGGGATGAACACTGAAGCTTTCTTT.

This chain joins TRBV6-8 and TRBJ2-5, with a weak D call TRBD2 (5 bases). Germline assignment: CDR1 MNHGY and CDR2 SAAAGT. There are 16 residues in the CDR3. Trimming cost V 2 bases and J 9 bases, with 22 bases left between them. The DNA for the CDR3 is TGTGCCAGCAGTTACCCCGCCCGGAGGAATGAGGAGTCCCAGTACTTC. Translation gives CASSYPARRNEESQYF.

The CDR3 region has the DNA TGTGCCAGCAGCCTTAGCGGGGGGAGCTCCTACGAGCAGTACTTC. Its translation: CASSLSGGSSYEQYF. The J gene is TRBJ2-7, the V gene TRBV5-6; TRBD2 matches at 10 bases. V dropped 4 bases and J dropped 0; count of bases not matched to a gene: 4. The CDR3 has 15 amino acids. Per germline, CDR1 SGHDT and CDR2 YYEEEE.

This rearrangement joins TRBV28 to TRBJ2-1; 11 bases align to TRBD2. The length of the CDR3 is 17 residues. Germline V gene sequence: CDR1 MDHEN, CDR2 SYDVKM. Unmatched junction bases numbered 10, after V lost 7 bases and J lost 2 bases. As DNA, the CDR3 is TGTGCCAGCACCGGGGCAGGTAGCGGGGGGGCCTACAATGAGCAGTTCTTC. The encoded protein is CASTGAGSGGAYNEQFF.

At least ten counts were recorded for this clonotype. The rearrangement joins TRBV7-2 to TRBJ1-6; 9 bases map to TRBD1. This CDR3 contains 14 residues. Germline V gene sequence: CDR1 SGHTA, CDR2 FQGNSA. After removal of 5 bases from V and 7 bases from J, the junction contained 3 bases not matched to a gene. DNA of the CDR3: TGTGCCAGCAGCAAAGGACAGGGGAATTCACCCCTCCACTTT. It codes for CASSKGQGNSPLHF.

This clonotype was picked up a small number of times. This chain connects TRBV6-5 to TRBJ2-6; TRBD2 might be the D (5 bases). V lost 6 bases and J lost 0, with 12 bases in between. This CDR3 contains 16 residues. CDR1 and CDR2 (germline): MNHEY, SVGAGI. Here the CDR3 reads CASRPTAASGANVLTF. For the CDR3, the DNA is TGTGCCAGCAGACCTACAGCGGCCTCTGGGGCCAACGTCCTGACTTTC.

This clonotype came up many times. The V call is TRBV7-6, the J call TRBJ1-4, with D perhaps matching TRBD1 (6 bases). Germline CDR1 is SGHVS and CDR2 is FNYEAQ. Trimming removed 4 bases from V and 0 bases from J, with 9 bases in between. The CDR3 spans 15 residues. The CDR3 loop is CASSSKGATNEKLFF. In DNA, the CDR3 is TGTGCCAGCAGCTCGAAGGGGGCAACTAATGAAAAACTGTTTTTT.

The rearrangement links TRBV12-3 or TRBV12-4 to TRBJ1-3; D is uncertain. The CDR3 loop spans 14 amino acids. Trimming left V 4 bases short and J 8 bases short, with 15 bases between. In DNA form, the CDR3 reads TGTGCCAGCAGTTCCTCTGAAGGCGGGGACACCATATATTTT. It specifies CASSSSEGGDTIYF.

In its sample, this clonotype was seen many times. The CDR3 loop reads CASSLATGFASTDTQYF. The DNA for the CDR3 is TGTGCCAGCAGTTTAGCGACAGGGTTCGCTAGCACAGATACGCAGTATTTT. The V and J genes are TRBV12-3 or TRBV12-4 and TRBJ2-3; 7 nucleotides agree with TRBD1. This CDR3 region has 17 residues. The ends lost 0 bases at V and 0 bases at J; junction bases unmatched: 6.

In its sample, this clonotype was seen a few times. The CDR3 nucleotides read TGCGCCAGCAGCCAAGATCAGCGGGGCTTGACTGAAGCTTTCTTT. It translates to CASSQDQRGLTEAFF. The chain carries TRBV4-1 and TRBJ1-1; possible D gene TRBD1, 5 bases. CDR3 size: 15 residues. V lost 0 bases to trimming and J lost 5 bases, with 13 bases between them. The germline V gene has CDR1 MGHRA and CDR2 YSYEKL.

The rearrangement links TRBV2 to TRBJ1-6; 9 nucleotides line up with TRBD1. Germline CDR1 and CDR2: SNHLY and FYNNEI. CDR3 length: 15 residues. The V segment lost 5 bases and the J segment 6 bases; nucleotides outside the gene matches: 5. CDR3 protein: CASSRQGVFNSPLHF. CDR3 bases: TGTGCCAGCAGTCGACAGGGGGTCTTTAATTCACCCCTCCACTTT.

This clonotype has ten or more counts. The genes are TRBV7-9 and TRBJ1-6; TRBD1 matches 8 bases. There are 16 residues in the CDR3. Germline CDR1 reads SEHNR; CDR2 reads FQNEAQ (reference sequence). The V and J ends lost 1 base and 8 bases, in that order; junction bases with no gene match: 7. The CDR3 loop is CASSLGQGNGDSPLHF. The CDR3 region has the DNA TGTGCCAGCAGCTTAGGACAGGGGAATGGGGATTCACCCCTCCACTTT.

In regard to this clonotype: This may arise from a read error, as a much more abundant clone is one base away. The V call is TRBV20-1, the J call TRBJ2-2; D uncertain. CDR3 length equals 14 residues. The V end lost 5 bases, the J end lost 0 bases, and 10 bases lay between the germline ends. Germline V gene data show CDR1 as DFQATT and CDR2 as SNEGSKA (reference sequence). CDR3 amino acids: CSALVHTNTGELFF. Here the CDR3 DNA reads TGCAGTGCTCTAGTGCACACGAACACCGGGGAGCTGTTTTTT.

This clonotype came up many times. The chain joins TRBV12-3 or TRBV12-4 to TRBJ2-7, with D possibly being TRBD1 (6 bases). This CDR3 has 12 residues. V was pared by 5 bases and J by 3 bases, with 8 bases between. Here the CDR3 reads CASSRQVYEQYF. CDR3 DNA: TGTGCCAGCAGTAGACAGGTCTACGAGCAGTACTTC.

The chain uses TRBV7-6 and TRBJ2-7, with D unclear. CDR3 length equals 16 residues. Deletions cut 5 bases from V and 0 bases from J, with 17 bases between. Germline loops: CDR1 SGHVS, CDR2 FNYEAQ. In DNA, the CDR3 is TGTGCCAGCAGCCAATCCCCCGGTCCTCCCTCCTACGAGCAGTACTTC. Protein product: CASSQSPGPPSYEQYF. Full variable domain (rest looked up from reference TRBV7-6 and TRBJ2-7): GAGVSQSPRYKVTKRGQDVALRCDPISGHVSLYWYRQALGQGPEFLTYFNYEAQQDKSGLPNDRFSAERPEGSISTLTIQRTEQRDSAMYRCASSQSPGPPSYEQYFGPGTRLTVT.

This clonotype turned up a few times. The chain joins TRBV20-1 to TRBJ1-1; 8 bases are shared with TRBD1. Germline CDR1 reads DFQATT; CDR2 reads SNEGSKA (reference sequence). The CDR3 contains 14 residues. V gave up 4 bases and J gave up 1 base; unmatched junction bases: 5. The CDR3 sequence is CSATRTGSNTEAFF. CDR3 nucleotides: TGCAGTGCTACCCGGACAGGGTCGAACACTGAAGCTTTCTTT.

There are many counts of this clonotype. The chain carries TRBV11-2 and TRBJ2-1; D may correspond to TRBD1 or TRBD2 (5 bases each). V gave up 5 bases and J gave up 5 bases, with 13 bases separating them. The CDR3 contains 14 residues. Germline V gene lookup returns CDR1 SGHAT and CDR2 FQNNGV. The CDR3 DNA is TGTGCCAGCAGCCAACTCCGGGACCACAATGAGCAGTTCTTC. This codes for CASSQLRDHNEQFF.

The rearrangement joins TRBV6-5 to TRBJ2-3; TRBD1 is a possible D gene (6 bases). Germline V gives CDR1 MNHEY, CDR2 SVGAGI. Deletions cut 6 bases from V and 9 bases from J, with 13 bases between. The CDR3 extends over 12 amino acids. Here the CDR3 DNA reads TGTGCCAGCAGGTCAGGGGCAGGGACGCAGTATTTT. This gives the protein CASRSGAGTQYF.

This chain uses TRBV4-1 with TRBJ1-3; D gene ambiguous. This CDR3 comprises 15 residues. CDR1 and CDR2 from the germline V gene are MGHRA and YSYEKL. The V end was cut by 1 base, the J end by 5 bases, with 12 bases between. CDR3 in amino acids: CASSQGFQMRNTIYF. The CDR3 coding sequence is TGCGCCAGCAGCCAAGGATTTCAGATGCGAAACACCATATATTTT.